This TCR beta chain stems from a study of blood T cell repertoires in COVID-19. Study summary: There were acute and convalescent COVID-19 samples, and they came from the United States, Italy and Spain.

The V gene lost 0 bases and the J gene lost 0 bases, with 12 bases spanning the gap. Germline V lookup: CDR1 SGHNT, CDR2 YYREEE (reference sequence). This CDR3 has 16 residues. The repertoire was sequenced with immunoSEQ multiplex PCR; TCRdb's copy has only in-frame clones and lacks some. This table has about 120,000 clones, 70% to 80% appearing once. The V and J genes are TRBV5-4 and TRBJ1-1, with D perhaps TRBD1 (5 bases). This clonotype was obtained from a human donor in a cohort sampled during active COVID-19. Sequencing was performed on peripheral blood. The CDR3 nucleotides read TGTGCCAGCAGCTTGGCGCAGGGCCTCATGAACACTGAAGCTTTCTTT. As protein: CASSLAQGLMNTEAFF.